This TCR beta chain was profiled in a study of T cells in tumors after PD-1 blockade. Whole-study context: Excluded were patients with checkpoint blockade, immunosuppressants, or radiotherapy or other anti-cancer therapy within 4 weeks. Some patients also took daily vismodegib 150 mg during anti-PD-1 treatment. Study results and limitations: Two pre-treatment samples showed no clonal replacement between them. After therapy, most expanded exhausted CD8+ clones were absent pre-treatment, suggesting clonal replacement.

Concerning this clone: Its antigen is unidentified.

Sequenced by immunoSEQ multiplex PCR; TCRdb stores in-frame clones only, minus some. The repertoire holds roughly 12,000 clones, roughly 63% seen once, with less than 20% in the top ten. The specimen comprised tumor tissue, sampled before anti-PD-1 treatment. This sequence originates from a human donor with basal cell carcinoma.

For the CDR3, the DNA is TGCGCCAGCAACGACGGGTACAATGAGCAGTTCTTC. Its translation is CASNDGYNEQFF. V gene TRBV5-1 combines with J gene TRBJ2-1, with D hard to call. Germline lookup yields CDR1 SGHRS and CDR2 YFSETQ. This CDR3 has 12 residues. The V end was cut by 6 bases, the J end by 4 bases, with 8 bases between.